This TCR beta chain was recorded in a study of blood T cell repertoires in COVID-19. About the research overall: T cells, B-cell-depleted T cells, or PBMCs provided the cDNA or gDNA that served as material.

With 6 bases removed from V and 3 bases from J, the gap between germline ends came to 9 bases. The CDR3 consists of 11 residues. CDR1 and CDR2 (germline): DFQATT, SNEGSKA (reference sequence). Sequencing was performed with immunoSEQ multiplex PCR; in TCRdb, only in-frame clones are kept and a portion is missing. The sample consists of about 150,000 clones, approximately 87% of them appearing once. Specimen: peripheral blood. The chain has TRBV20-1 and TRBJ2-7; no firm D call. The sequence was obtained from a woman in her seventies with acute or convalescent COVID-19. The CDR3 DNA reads TGCAGTGCCGTGGAGTACTACGAGCAGTACTTC. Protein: CSAVEYYEQYF.